This T cell receptor beta chain is from a study of CXCR3-negative and CXCR3-positive naive CD8 T cells. Overall study results and limits: The study found comparably high diversity in both naive subsets and much lower diversity in memory CD8+ cells. TRB CDR3s of CXCR3-positive naive cells were more hydrophobic than those of CXCR3-negative naive cells.

A CD45RO-CCR7+CD27+CD95- phenotype identified naive CD8+ T cells. Libraries of TRB cDNA were made by 5' RACE and carried UMIs. Reprocessing the 5' RACE reads, TCRdb reports a single entry for every CDR3 protein and omits DNA. The table counts about 70,000 distinct CDR3 sequences; 0.55% to 0.75% lies in the top ten. Germline V CDR1 and CDR2: SQVTM, ANQGSEA. CDR3 length: 14 amino acids. On this clonotype: Its antigen is unidentified.

The clonotype was recovered from a human donor in good health. Some clones in this sample may be carry-over from other donors' samples. The sequenced material came from naive CXCR3+ CD8+ T cells from blood. The subset was: CD45RO-CCR7+CD27+CD95- naive CD8+ T cells expressing CXCR3 (TNR3+). The rearrangement uses TRBV29-1 and TRBJ1-4; there is no DNA to check the TCRdb D call of TRBD1. CDR3 sequence: CSVASWDLNEKLFF.